A selection of T cell receptor beta chains follows, all from one sample in a study of cytomegalovirus exposure and HLA in healthy donors. Assay: immunoSEQ multiplex PCR; the TCRdb copy retains only in-frame clones and omits some. The sample lists under 200,000 clones; roughly 80% were seen once. Source material: PBMCs. Source of these receptors: a man aged 25-40 years in good health and CMV-seronegative. Both conserved end residues are part of each CDR3. The order of the fields is D gene, clone size, V gene, J gene, CDR3 protein, CDR3 DNA. D genes are given only for firm matches. Rows may omit the clone size; those that give it use once, few, many or a size class.

D gene: TRBD1
clone size: few
V gene: TRBV19
J gene: TRBJ1-1
CDR3 protein: CASSKTRLGQGAITEAFF
CDR3 DNA: TGTGCCAGTAGTAAGACGCGATTGGGACAGGGGGCGATCACTGAAGCTTTCTTT

D gene: .
clone size: .
V gene: TRBV29-1
J gene: TRBJ2-6
CDR3 protein: CSATSSGANVLTF
CDR3 DNA: TGCAGCGCCACCAGCTCTGGGGCCAACGTCCTGACTTTC

D gene: .
clone size: .
V gene: TRBV9
J gene: TRBJ2-7
CDR3 protein: CASSTGASYEQYF
CDR3 DNA: TGTGCCAGCAGCACCGGAGCTTCCTACGAGCAGTACTTC

D gene: .
clone size: once
V gene: TRBV7-6
J gene: TRBJ2-5
CDR3 protein: CASSLAHGTQETQYF
CDR3 DNA: TGTGCCAGCAGCTTAGCGCATGGGACTCAAGAGACCCAGTACTTC

D gene: .
clone size: .
V gene: TRBV28
J gene: TRBJ2-7
CDR3 protein: CATESLKPDEQYF
CDR3 DNA: TGTGCCACCGAGAGCCTTAAACCCGACGAGCAGTACTTC

D gene: .
clone size: .
V gene: TRBV7-9
J gene: TRBJ2-2
CDR3 protein: CASSLQAPNTGELFF
CDR3 DNA: TGTGCCAGCAGCCTCCAAGCGCCTAACACCGGGGAGCTGTTTTTT

D gene: .
clone size: once
V gene: TRBV9
J gene: TRBJ2-7
CDR3 protein: CASSVVQNGYEQYF
CDR3 DNA: TGTGCCAGCAGCGTAGTACAGAACGGCTACGAGCAGTACTTC

D gene: .
clone size: .
V gene: TRBV7-2
J gene: TRBJ2-5
CDR3 protein: CASSPRPPQETQYF
CDR3 DNA: TGTGCCAGCAGCCCGCGCCCCCCTCAAGAGACCCAGTACTTC

D gene: .
clone size: few
V gene: TRBV11-3
J gene: TRBJ2-1
CDR3 protein: CASSKEGVSYNEQFF
CDR3 DNA: TGTGCCAGCAGCAAAGAAGGGGTCTCCTACAATGAGCAGTTCTTC

D gene: TRBD1
clone size: .
V gene: TRBV5-1
J gene: TRBJ1-5
CDR3 protein: CASSSGQAYQPQHF
CDR3 DNA: TGCGCCAGCAGTTCCGGACAGGCCTATCAGCCCCAGCATTTT

D gene: TRBD1
clone size: .
V gene: TRBV19
J gene: TRBJ1-2
CDR3 protein: CASSGQVFYGYTF
CDR3 DNA: TGTGCCAGTAGCGGACAGGTTTTCTATGGCTACACCTTC

D gene: .
clone size: .
V gene: TRBV9
J gene: TRBJ1-3
CDR3 protein: CASSVGGGFSGNTIYF
CDR3 DNA: TGTGCCAGCAGCGTAGGAGGAGGATTCTCTGGAAACACCATATATTTT

D gene: .
clone size: .
V gene: TRBV30
J gene: TRBJ2-5
CDR3 protein: CAWSLTRGFEETQYF
CDR3 DNA: TGTGCCTGGAGTCTAACAAGGGGGTTTGAAGAGACCCAGTACTTC

D gene: TRBD1
clone size: .
V gene: TRBV7-3
J gene: TRBJ2-6
CDR3 protein: CASSSTKGGLSGANVLTF
CDR3 DNA: TGTGCCAGCAGCTCCACTAAAGGGGGCCTCTCTGGGGCCAACGTCCTGACTTTC

D gene: TRBD1
clone size: .
V gene: TRBV6-5
J gene: TRBJ2-1
CDR3 protein: CASWDRGLWNEQFF
CDR3 DNA: TGTGCCAGCTGGGACAGGGGGCTTTGGAATGAGCAGTTCTTC

D gene: TRBD1
clone size: .
V gene: TRBV30
J gene: TRBJ2-7
CDR3 protein: CAWIRTGESYEQYF
CDR3 DNA: TGTGCCTGGATTCGGACAGGGGAGTCCTACGAGCAGTACTTC

D gene: TRBD1
clone size: .
V gene: TRBV28
J gene: TRBJ1-2
CDR3 protein: CASNIGQGSGGYTF
CDR3 DNA: TGTGCCAGCAACATAGGACAGGGTTCAGGTGGCTACACCTTC

D gene: TRBD2
clone size: few
V gene: TRBV28
J gene: TRBJ2-2
CDR3 protein: CASRPSGRGGELFF
CDR3 DNA: TGTGCCAGCAGACCTAGCGGGCGGGGCGGGGAGCTGTTTTTT

D gene: TRBD1
clone size: .
V gene: TRBV19
J gene: TRBJ1-1
CDR3 protein: CASVPTGGRTEAFF
CDR3 DNA: TGTGCCAGTGTCCCGACAGGGGGTAGGACTGAAGCTTTCTTT

D gene: TRBD2
clone size: .
V gene: TRBV30
J gene: TRBJ2-3
CDR3 protein: CAWSVERRGGTDTQYF
CDR3 DNA: TGTGCCTGGAGTGTAGAAAGGCGGGGGGGCACAGATACGCAGTATTTT

D gene: .
clone size: .
V gene: TRBV19
J gene: TRBJ1-1
CDR3 protein: CASSIGGGLATEAFF
CDR3 DNA: TGTGCCAGTAGTATAGGAGGGGGTTTAGCCACTGAAGCTTTCTTT

D gene: TRBD1
clone size: .
V gene: TRBV5-1
J gene: TRBJ2-5
CDR3 protein: CASSLGLRGETQYF
CDR3 DNA: TGCGCCAGCAGCTTGGGTCTCAGGGGGGAGACCCAGTACTTC

D gene: .
clone size: once
V gene: TRBV14
J gene: TRBJ2-7
CDR3 protein: CASSQRGGRRSYEQYF
CDR3 DNA: TGTGCCAGCAGCCAAAGGGGGGGACGCCGATCCTACGAGCAGTACTTC

D gene: TRBD1
clone size: .
V gene: TRBV7-2
J gene: TRBJ1-5
CDR3 protein: CASSLGRGLSNQPQHF
CDR3 DNA: TGTGCCAGCAGCTTAGGTAGGGGGCTGAGCAATCAGCCCCAGCATTTT

D gene: TRBD1
clone size: once
V gene: TRBV30
J gene: TRBJ2-7
CDR3 protein: CAWNRGYEQYF
CDR3 DNA: TGTGCCTGGAACAGGGGCTACGAGCAGTACTTC

D gene: TRBD2
clone size: once
V gene: TRBV14
J gene: TRBJ2-7
CDR3 protein: CASSQGGLALSSRQKHF
CDR3 DNA: TGTGCCAGCAGCCAAGGGGGACTAGCGCTGTCGAGCCGCCAGAAGCACTTC

D gene: .
clone size: .
V gene: TRBV6-5
J gene: TRBJ2-1
CDR3 protein: CASSYRDTKYNEQFF
CDR3 DNA: TGTGCCAGCAGTTACCGGGACACAAAATACAATGAGCAGTTCTTC

D gene: TRBD1
clone size: few
V gene: TRBV28
J gene: TRBJ1-6
CDR3 protein: CASRLQGASNSPLHF
CDR3 DNA: TGTGCCAGCAGGCTGCAGGGGGCTAGTAATTCACCCCTCCACTTT

D gene: .
clone size: .
V gene: TRBV6-5
J gene: TRBJ1-1
CDR3 protein: CASSYSRTGTSEAFF
CDR3 DNA: TGTGCCAGCAGTTACTCGAGGACCGGGACAAGTGAAGCTTTCTTT

D gene: TRBD2
clone size: .
V gene: TRBV6-4
J gene: TRBJ2-3
CDR3 protein: CASSGLAGITDTQYF
CDR3 DNA: TGTGCCAGCAGTGGACTAGCGGGAATCACAGATACGCAGTATTTT

D gene: .
clone size: .
V gene: TRBV30
J gene: TRBJ1-5
CDR3 protein: CAWSVTGGHQPQHF
CDR3 DNA: TGTGCCTGGAGTGTAACGGGGGGCCATCAGCCCCAGCATTTT

D gene: TRBD2
clone size: .
V gene: TRBV19
J gene: TRBJ2-1
CDR3 protein: CASSVLAGGLHEQFF
CDR3 DNA: TGTGCCAGTAGTGTCCTAGCGGGCGGACTCCATGAGCAGTTCTTC

D gene: TRBD1
clone size: .
V gene: TRBV6-1
J gene: TRBJ2-7
CDR3 protein: CASHRDRGSYEQYF
CDR3 DNA: TGTGCCAGCCACCGGGACAGGGGATCTTACGAGCAGTACTTC

D gene: TRBD1
clone size: .
V gene: TRBV19
J gene: TRBJ1-1
CDR3 protein: CASLQGALNTEAFF
CDR3 DNA: TGTGCCAGTTTGCAGGGGGCTTTGAACACTGAAGCTTTCTTT

D gene: TRBD1
clone size: .
V gene: TRBV28
J gene: TRBJ2-3
CDR3 protein: CASSTQGIPDTQYF
CDR3 DNA: TGTGCCAGCAGTACACAGGGGATTCCAGATACGCAGTATTTT

D gene: TRBD1
clone size: once
V gene: TRBV28
J gene: TRBJ2-3
CDR3 protein: CASRADRADTDTQYF
CDR3 DNA: TGTGCCAGCAGGGCCGACAGGGCCGACACAGATACGCAGTATTTT

D gene: .
clone size: .
V gene: TRBV5-1
J gene: TRBJ2-7
CDR3 protein: CASSLEPLTREQYF
CDR3 DNA: TGCGCCAGCAGCTTGGAACCCCTCACGAGGGAGCAGTACTTC

D gene: TRBD1
clone size: few
V gene: TRBV5-1
J gene: TRBJ2-7
CDR3 protein: CASSPTGTYEQYF
CDR3 DNA: TGCGCCAGCAGCCCGACAGGGACCTACGAGCAGTACTTC

D gene: .
clone size: once
V gene: TRBV11-2
J gene: TRBJ1-1
CDR3 protein: CASSFQGGFAEAFF
CDR3 DNA: TGTGCCAGCAGCTTCCAGGGAGGGTTCGCTGAAGCTTTCTTT

D gene: TRBD1
clone size: .
V gene: TRBV5-6
J gene: TRBJ2-7
CDR3 protein: CASSLVSGQGTEQYF
CDR3 DNA: TGTGCCAGCAGCTTGGTTTCGGGACAGGGAACCGAGCAGTACTTC

D gene: .
clone size: .
V gene: TRBV7-2
J gene: TRBJ1-5
CDR3 protein: CASSLGLTNQPQHF
CDR3 DNA: TGTGCCAGCAGCTTAGGTTTGACAAATCAGCCCCAGCATTTT

D gene: TRBD2
clone size: .
V gene: TRBV6-1
J gene: TRBJ2-7
CDR3 protein: CASRTGLAHHYEQYF
CDR3 DNA: TGTGCCAGCAGAACGGGACTAGCACACCACTACGAGCAGTACTTC

D gene: .
clone size: once
V gene: TRBV7-6
J gene: TRBJ1-6
CDR3 protein: CASSEVGGRGSPLHF
CDR3 DNA: TGTGCCAGCAGCGAGGTGGGGGGAAGAGGATCACCCCTCCACTTT

D gene: .
clone size: .
V gene: TRBV30
J gene: TRBJ2-7
CDR3 protein: CAWGDKGVGQYF
CDR3 DNA: TGTGCCTGGGGGGACAAGGGTGTTGGGCAGTACTTC

D gene: .
clone size: .
V gene: TRBV5-1
J gene: TRBJ2-3
CDR3 protein: CASSLEPGSKGTDTQYF
CDR3 DNA: TGCGCCAGCAGCTTGGAACCGGGTTCCAAGGGCACAGATACGCAGTATTTT

D gene: TRBD1
clone size: .
V gene: TRBV6-5
J gene: TRBJ1-2
CDR3 protein: CASSLGTGTGYTF
CDR3 DNA: TGTGCCAGCAGTCTTGGGACAGGCACCGGCTACACCTTC

D gene: .
clone size: .
V gene: TRBV15
J gene: TRBJ2-2
CDR3 protein: CATSRDGRGTVHGSGELFF
CDR3 DNA: TGTGCCACCAGCAGAGATGGCAGGGGTACGGTTCATGGTTCCGGGGAGCTGTTTTTT

D gene: .
clone size: .
V gene: TRBV30
J gene: TRBJ1-4
CDR3 protein: CAWTLATNEKLFF
CDR3 DNA: TGTGCCTGGACCCTTGCAACTAATGAAAAACTGTTTTTT

D gene: .
clone size: .
V gene: TRBV28
J gene: TRBJ2-3
CDR3 protein: CASSQSRGDTQYF
CDR3 DNA: TGTGCCAGCAGTCAAAGCAGGGGAGATACGCAGTATTTT

D gene: .
clone size: .
V gene: TRBV5-4
J gene: TRBJ2-7
CDR3 protein: CASSSTGTYEQYF
CDR3 DNA: TGTGCCAGCAGCTCCACAGGGACCTACGAGCAGTACTTC

D gene: .
clone size: .
V gene: TRBV7-2
J gene: TRBJ1-1
CDR3 protein: CASRTGWMNTEAFF
CDR3 DNA: TGTGCCAGCAGGACAGGATGGATGAACACTGAAGCTTTCTTT

D gene: TRBD1
clone size: .
V gene: TRBV7-6
J gene: TRBJ1-2
CDR3 protein: CASSASDRAGYTF
CDR3 DNA: TGTGCCAGCAGCGCTTCCGACAGGGCTGGCTACACCTTC

D gene: TRBD1
clone size: .
V gene: TRBV28
J gene: TRBJ1-2
CDR3 protein: CASSYRDRSGYTF
CDR3 DNA: TGTGCCAGCAGCTACCGGGACAGGTCTGGCTACACCTTC

D gene: .
clone size: .
V gene: TRBV15
J gene: TRBJ2-1
CDR3 protein: CATSRDLGSSYNEQFF
CDR3 DNA: TGTGCCACCAGCAGAGACTTAGGGAGCTCCTACAATGAGCAGTTCTTC

D gene: .
clone size: .
V gene: TRBV5-1
J gene: TRBJ2-2
CDR3 protein: CASSLGRVNTGELFF
CDR3 DNA: TGCGCCAGCAGCTTGGGCAGGGTTAACACCGGGGAGCTGTTTTTT

D gene: TRBD1
clone size: .
V gene: TRBV19
J gene: TRBJ2-2
CDR3 protein: CASIPGTGYAGELFF
CDR3 DNA: TGTGCCAGTATCCCGGGGACAGGGTACGCCGGGGAGCTGTTTTTT

D gene: .
clone size: .
V gene: TRBV6-5
J gene: TRBJ2-7
CDR3 protein: CASSYRGEQYF
CDR3 DNA: TGTGCCAGCAGTTACAGGGGGGAGCAGTACTTC

D gene: .
clone size: once
V gene: TRBV7-9
J gene: TRBJ1-5
CDR3 protein: CASSLATNQPQHF
CDR3 DNA: TGTGCCAGCAGCTTAGCGACAAATCAGCCCCAGCATTTT

D gene: .
clone size: few
V gene: TRBV7-9
J gene: TRBJ2-1
CDR3 protein: CASSLGGSSDIGEQFF
CDR3 DNA: TGTGCCAGCAGCTTAGGGGGGTCTAGCGATATAGGTGAGCAGTTCTTC

D gene: .
clone size: .
V gene: TRBV27
J gene: TRBJ1-5
CDR3 protein: CASGLSLNQPQHF
CDR3 DNA: TGTGCCAGCGGACTTTCTCTCAATCAGCCCCAGCATTTT